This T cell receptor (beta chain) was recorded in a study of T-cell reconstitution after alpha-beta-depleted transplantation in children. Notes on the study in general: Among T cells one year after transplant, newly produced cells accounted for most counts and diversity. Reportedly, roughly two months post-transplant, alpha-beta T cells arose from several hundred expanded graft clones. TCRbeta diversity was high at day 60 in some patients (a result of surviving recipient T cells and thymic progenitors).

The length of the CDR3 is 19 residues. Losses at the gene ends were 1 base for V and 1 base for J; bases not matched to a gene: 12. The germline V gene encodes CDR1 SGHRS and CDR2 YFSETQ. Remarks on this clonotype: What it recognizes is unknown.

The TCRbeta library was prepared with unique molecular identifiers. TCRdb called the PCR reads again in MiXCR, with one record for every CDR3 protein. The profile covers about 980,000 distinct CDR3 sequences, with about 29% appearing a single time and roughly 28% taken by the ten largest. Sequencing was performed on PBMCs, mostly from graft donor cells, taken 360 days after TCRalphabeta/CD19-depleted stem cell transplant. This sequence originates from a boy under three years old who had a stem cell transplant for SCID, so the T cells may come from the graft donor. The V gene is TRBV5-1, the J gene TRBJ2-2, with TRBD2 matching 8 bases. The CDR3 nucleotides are TGCGCCAGCAGCTTGCCGCCTAGCGGGTCCCGCGGGAACACCGGGGAGCTGTTTTTT. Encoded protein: CASSLPPSGSRGNTGELFF.